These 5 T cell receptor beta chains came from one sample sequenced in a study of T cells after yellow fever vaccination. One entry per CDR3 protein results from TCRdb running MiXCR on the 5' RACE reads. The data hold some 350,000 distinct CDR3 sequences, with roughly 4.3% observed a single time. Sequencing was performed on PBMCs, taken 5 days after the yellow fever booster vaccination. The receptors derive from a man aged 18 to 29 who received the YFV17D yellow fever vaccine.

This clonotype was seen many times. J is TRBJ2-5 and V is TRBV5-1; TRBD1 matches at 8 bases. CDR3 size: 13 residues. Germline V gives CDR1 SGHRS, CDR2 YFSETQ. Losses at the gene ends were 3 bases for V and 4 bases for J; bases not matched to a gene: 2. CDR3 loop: CASSYGQGETQYF. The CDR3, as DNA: TGCGCCAGCAGCTATGGACAGGGAGAGACCCAGTACTTC.

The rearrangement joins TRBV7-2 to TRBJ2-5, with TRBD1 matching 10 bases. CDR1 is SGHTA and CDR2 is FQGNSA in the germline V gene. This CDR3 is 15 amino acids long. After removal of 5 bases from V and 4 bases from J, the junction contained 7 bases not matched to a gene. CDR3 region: CASSPGQGDRETQYF. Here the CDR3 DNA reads TGTGCCAGCAGCCCCGGACAGGGGGATCGAGAGACCCAGTACTTC.

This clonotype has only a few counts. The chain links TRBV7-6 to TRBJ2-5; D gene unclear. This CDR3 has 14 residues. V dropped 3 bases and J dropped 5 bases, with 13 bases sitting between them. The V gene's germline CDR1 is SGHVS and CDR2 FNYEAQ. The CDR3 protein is CASSLDELRETQYF. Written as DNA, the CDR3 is TGTGCCAGCAGCTTGGACGAGCTTAGGGAGACCCAGTACTTC.

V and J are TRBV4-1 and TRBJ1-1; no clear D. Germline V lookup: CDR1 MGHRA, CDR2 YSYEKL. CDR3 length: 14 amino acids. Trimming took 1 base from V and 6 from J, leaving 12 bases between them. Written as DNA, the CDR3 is TGCGCCAGCAGCCAAGTCGATCCCGGGCCTGAAGCTTTCTTT. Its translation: CASSQVDPGPEAFF.

In DNA, the CDR3 is TGCAGTGCTAGAGAGGACAGGGATTTCGATGAGCAGTTCTTC. Its translation is CSAREDRDFDEQFF. The chain links TRBV20-1 to TRBJ2-1, with 8 bases aligning to TRBD1. The CDR3 runs to 14 residues. Losses at the gene ends were 0 bases for V and 8 bases for J; bases not matched to a gene: 6. Germline values: CDR1 DFQATT, CDR2 SNEGSKA (reference sequence).